This TCR beta chain was documented in a study of spatial heterogeneity in lung cancer. General study points: Ubiquitous expanded TCR counts tracked ubiquitous nonsynonymous mutations, and regional counts tracked regional ones. Tumoral mutation counts were tracked by counts of expanded intratumoral alpha and beta TCRs.

The time point is: sample taken at primary tumor resection. The V segment lost 2 bases and the J segment 7 bases; nucleotides outside the gene matches: 23. The CDR3 covers 19 residues. CDR1 and CDR2 from the germline V gene are MDHEN and SYDVKM. There are many counts of this clonotype. Its antigen remains unknown. TCRdb reanalysed the 5' RACE reads using MiXCR and keeps one entry per CDR3 protein. This sample carries thousands of distinct CDR3 sequences, approximately 8.3% of them seen once, and the ten largest clones take 4.2%. The sequencing here drew on lung tumor tissue, taken at surgery. The V and J genes are TRBV28 and TRBJ2-7; 7 bases are a match to TRBD1. The clonotype originates from a male donor with early-stage non-small cell lung cancer. DNA for the CDR3: TGTGCCAGCAGTTTAAGAAGGGACAGCTCGGGACCGTGGAATTCGGAGCAGTACTTC. Translation: CASSLRRDSSGPWNSEQYF.